These 15 T cell receptor beta chains originate from one sample sequenced in a study of resident and recirculating memory T cells in vitiligo. Using immunoSEQ multiplex PCR, the repertoire was profiled, and TCRdb retains in-frame clones only, with some absent. The table lists 40,000 to 50,000 clones, around 90% of them singletons, with more than 3.5% in the top ten. The material sequenced was blood. These receptors all come from a male donor with vitiligo.

V usage is TRBV9 and J usage is TRBJ2-3; D uncertain. V gave up 0 bases and J gave up 6 bases, with 11 bases separating them. Looked up from germline, CDR1 is SGDLS and CDR2 is YYNGEE. CDR3 length: 14 amino acids. The CDR3 sequence: CASSVAQRADTQYF. DNA for the CDR3: TGTGCCAGCAGCGTAGCCCAACGAGCGGATACGCAGTATTTT.

The chain recombines TRBV6-1 with TRBJ1-5; D is undetermined. Trimming removed 5 bases at V and 10 bases at J, with 12 bases between. CDR1 MNHNS and CDR2 SASEGT come from the germline V gene. CDR3 length equals 12 residues. In DNA form, the CDR3 reads TGTGCCAGCAGTCAGACACCGAGCCCCCAGCATTTT. It yields the protein CASSQTPSPQHF.

The chain employs TRBV7-6 and TRBJ2-7, with D possibly being TRBD2 (6 bases). Germline loops: CDR1 SGHVS, CDR2 FNYEAQ. The CDR3 totals 14 residues. Trimming took 5 bases from V and 4 from J, leaving 15 bases between them. CDR3 sequence: CASSPAGSLYEQYF. DNA for the CDR3: TGTGCCAGCAGCCCGGCCGGGAGCTTATACGAGCAGTACTTC.

The chain employs TRBV7-2 and TRBJ2-1; D is ambiguous. Between the trimmed V and J ends, which lost 2 bases and 8 bases, there was a span of 7 bases. CDR1 and CDR2 (germline): SGHTA, FQGNSA. The CDR3 is made up of 12 amino acids. Here the CDR3 DNA reads TGTGCCAGCAGCTTACATGCGTATGAGCAGTTCTTC. Translation gives CASSLHAYEQFF.

V and J are TRBV6-1 and TRBJ1-5, with TRBD1 matching 7 bases. Trimming took 6 bases from V and 5 from J; bases not matched to a gene: 4. The germline V gene encodes CDR1 MNHNS and CDR2 SASEGT. The CDR3 covers 13 residues. The CDR3, as DNA: TGTGCCAGCAGCGACAGGGCTTATCAGCCCCAGCATTTT. Translated, it gives CASSDRAYQPQHF.

Only one count was recorded for this clone. DNA for the CDR3: TGCGCCAGCAGCCCCGCGGGCGCGCACAATGAGCAGTTCTTC. As protein: CASSPAGAHNEQFF. The genes are TRBV5-1 and TRBJ2-1; D is possibly TRBD2 (5 bases). CDR3 size: 14 residues. V gave up 4 bases and J gave up 5 bases, with 13 bases separating them. Germline V gene lookup returns CDR1 SGHRS and CDR2 YFSETQ.

In this sample, this clone turned up once. The chain recombines TRBV9 with TRBJ2-2; 7 bases are a match to TRBD2. V gave up 1 base and J gave up 1 base; unmatched junction bases: 7. Germline V gene sequence: CDR1 SGDLS, CDR2 YYNGEE. This CDR3 comprises 17 residues. The CDR3, as DNA: TGTGCCAGCAGCGTAATCTCGGGGGGAGTGAACACCGGGGAGCTGTTTTTT. The encoded protein is CASSVISGGVNTGELFF.

The CDR3 sequence: CASWTGVKAFF. In DNA, the CDR3 is TGTGCCAGTTGGACAGGGGTTAAAGCTTTCTTT. This rearrangement joins TRBV2 to TRBJ1-1, with TRBD1 identical over 9 bases. J was trimmed by 9 bases and V by 9 bases; bases with no gene match: 5. Germline lookup yields CDR1 SNHLY and CDR2 FYNNEI. The CDR3 runs to 11 residues.

This chain links TRBV5-1 with TRBJ2-7; possibly TRBD2 for D (6 bases). Germline CDR1 and CDR2: SGHRS and YFSETQ. Trimming removed 2 bases at V and 2 bases at J, with 8 bases between. This CDR3 is 13 amino acids long. This CDR3 reads CASSLSGAYEQYF. CDR3 coding DNA: TGCGCCAGCAGCTTATCGGGGGCCTACGAGCAGTACTTC.

The chain joins TRBV4-3 to TRBJ1-1; D ambiguous. Trimming left V 0 bases short and J 0 bases short, with 11 bases between. The germline V gene has CDR1 LGHNA and CDR2 YSLEER. The CDR3 loop spans 16 amino acids. CDR3 bases: TGCGCCAGCAGCCAAGATTACGCGGGGATGAACACTGAAGCTTTCTTT. It specifies CASSQDYAGMNTEAFF.

This chain joins TRBV6-5 and TRBJ2-7; unclear D gene. V was trimmed by 2 bases and J by 6 bases, leaving 14 bases between them. CDR1 MNHEY and CDR2 SVGAGI come from the germline V gene. CDR3 length equals 14 residues. The CDR3 protein is CASSYGWRVLEQYF. CDR3 sequence (DNA): TGTGCCAGCAGTTACGGTTGGAGAGTTCTCGAGCAGTACTTC.

This sequence joins TRBV11-2 and TRBJ1-3, with TRBD1 identical over 7 bases. The germline CDR1 and CDR2 sequences are SGHAT and FQNNGV. J lost 1 base, V lost 5 bases, and 5 bases had no gene match. The CDR3 covers 15 residues. CDR3 DNA: TGTGCCAGCAGCAGGGACAGATTGTCTGGAAACACCATATATTTT. This sequence encodes CASSRDRLSGNTIYF. Full variable domain (outside the CDR3, taken from reference TRBV11-2 and TRBJ1-3): EAGVAQSPRYKIIEKRQSVAFWCNPISGHATLYWYQQILGQGPKLLIQFQNNGVVDDSQLPKDRFSAERLKGVDSTLKIQPAKLEDSAVYLCASSRDRLSGNTIYFGEGSWLTVV.

The J gene is TRBJ2-5, the V gene TRBV7-2, with 10 positions matching TRBD2. V was clipped by 2 bases and J by 1 base; unmatched bases: 7. Germline V lookup: CDR1 SGHTA, CDR2 FQGNSA. The CDR3 covers 17 residues. The CDR3 sequence is CASSLQPSGGVQETQYF. The DNA of the CDR3 is TGTGCCAGCAGCTTACAACCTAGCGGGGGTGTCCAAGAGACCCAGTACTTC.

The V and J genes are TRBV9 and TRBJ1-2; D possibly corresponds to TRBD1 (6 bases). This CDR3 contains 17 residues. Germline lookup yields CDR1 SGDLS and CDR2 YYNGEE. Trimming took off 4 bases at V and 8 bases at J, with 27 bases between the two ends. The CDR3 nucleotides are TGTGCCAGCAGCCCTCGGTTAATAGTACGAGGGGGGGGAGGCTACACCTTC. Translating it yields CASSPRLIVRGGGGYTF. The complete variable domain, with remaining parts taken from reference TRBV9 and TRBJ1-2, reads DSGVTQTPKHLITATGQRVTLRCSPRSGDLSVYWYQQSLDQGLQFLIQYYNGEERAKGNILERFSAQQFPDLHSELNLSSLELGDSALYFCASSPRLIVRGGGGYTFGSGTRLTVV.

This rearrangement joins TRBV19 to TRBJ2-2, with 10 bases aligning to TRBD2. V lost 5 bases to trimming and J lost 4 bases; unmatched junction nucleotides: 4. The CDR3 totals 15 residues. Looked up from germline, CDR1 is LNHDA and CDR2 is SQIVND (reference sequence). The chain's CDR3 is CASSAWTSGTGELFF. For the CDR3, the DNA is TGTGCCAGTAGTGCCTGGACTAGCGGCACCGGGGAGCTGTTTTTT.